One sample yielded the 2 T cell receptor beta chains listed below, sequenced in a study of blood T cell repertoires in COVID-19. Only in-frame clones appear in the TCRdb table, and some are missing; sequencing was by immunoSEQ multiplex PCR. The sample has hundreds of thousands of clones, 80% to 90% seen once. Sequenced input: peripheral blood. Receptors were obtained from a woman in her sixties or seventies with COVID-19, enrolled during active disease.

The genes are TRBV11-1 and TRBJ2-5, with 7 bases identical to TRBD1. Germline V gives CDR1 SGHAT, CDR2 FQDESV (reference sequence). This CDR3 contains 16 residues. After removal of 1 base from V and 2 bases from J, the junction contained 7 bases not matched to a gene. The CDR3 here is CASSLDTGVGQETQYF. The DNA of the CDR3 is TGTGCCAGCAGCTTAGATACAGGGGTAGGGCAAGAGACCCAGTACTTC.

The chain employs TRBV19 and TRBJ1-4, with 7 bases lining up with TRBD1. The trim removed 4 bases at V and 2 bases at J, leaving 4 bases unmatched. CDR1 and CDR2 (germline): LNHDA, SQIVND (reference sequence). CDR3 size: 15 residues. In DNA form, the CDR3 reads TGTGCCAGTAGTAGAGGGGGACAGACTAATGAAAAACTGTTTTTT. Its protein product is CASSRGGQTNEKLFF.